Listed below are T cell receptor beta chains from one sample, sequenced in a study of PD-1 blockade in classical Hodgkin lymphoma. Profiled with immunoSEQ multiplex PCR; TCRdb holds only in-frame clones, not every one. The profile shows approximately 11,000 clones, about 80% of them singletons. Sequencing used peripheral blood mononuclear cells (PBMCs), obtained before the second cycle of nivolumab. All receptors derive from a human donor with classical Hodgkin lymphoma. Both conserved end residues are part of each CDR3.

V,CDR3
TRBV4-1,CASSRSGGGGETQYF
TRBV4-2,CASSQGATSLEQFF
TRBV19,CASSIAGGDNEQFF
TRBV19,CASSEASYSYEQYF
TRBV2,CASSPTSVGEAFF
TRBV5-4,CASSLAGGGLRETQYF
TRBV7-2,CASSSWGNQPQHF
TRBV19,CASLDRVEETQYF
TRBV19,CASSISARYANVLTF
TRBV5-5,CASSLSLTGGTEAFF
TRBV2,CASNKALSYEQYF
TRBV5-1,CASSLAWAGPETQYF
TRBV19,CASIGTSGDTGELFF
TRBV30,CAWSNPGGYEQYF
TRBV4-1,CASSQGPLSPGYTF
TRBV6-5,CATRTGEVEKLFF
TRBV9,CASSPERDPVGSNQPQHF
TRBV20-1,CSAAGTASWYF
TRBV6-5,CASSSRDYNEQFF
TRBV10-1,CASSESYGEGTEAFF
TRBV7-2,CASSLAGGETQYF
TRBV5-1,CASKALSSSYNEQFF
TRBV4-1,CASSLVFDSYNEQFF
TRBV6-4,CASSDSWGGYNEQFF
TRBV19,CASSPTYLGRTNTEAFF
TRBV4-3,CASSQDPLDVRGGTDTQYF
TRBV15,CATSRGNTEAFF
TRBV5-1,CASSYVMGALLEAFF
TRBV5-1,CASSLRQENTEAFF
TRBV28,CASSLWAGGEETQYF
TRBV9,CASSRLHWGYTEAFF
TRBV15,CATSSYDWNNEQFF
TRBV6-4,CASSEEGSTDTQYF
TRBV18,CASSRAPNSYEQYF
TRBV25-1,CASSETVGGYTF